The 23 T cell receptor beta chains below were found in one sample sequenced in a study of blood T cell repertoires in COVID-19. Using immunoSEQ multiplex PCR, the repertoire was profiled, and TCRdb retains in-frame clones only, with some absent. This repertoire shows 110,000 to 150,000 clones, 90% found once; its top ten account for around 10%. The sample was peripheral blood. All receptors derive from a woman at least 80 years old with acute or convalescent COVID-19.

The rearrangement uses TRBV5-6 and TRBJ1-5; D possibly corresponds to TRBD1 (6 bases). CDR1 is SGHDT and CDR2 is YYEEEE in the germline V gene. The germline V and J ends were trimmed by 1 base and 4 bases, with 9 bases remaining between them. CDR3 length: 14 amino acids. The CDR3 sequence: CASSLWGPNQPQHF. For the CDR3, the DNA is TGTGCCAGCAGCTTGTGGGGGCCAAATCAGCCCCAGCATTTT.

J is TRBJ1-1 and V is TRBV2; TRBD1 aligns across 9 bases. The germline V gene has CDR1 SNHLY and CDR2 FYNNEI. The CDR3 contains 20 residues. The V and J ends lost 6 bases and 5 bases, in that order; junction bases with no gene match: 25. CDR3: CASRDLHSLTGGRTGTEAFF. The CDR3 region has the DNA TGTGCCAGCAGAGACCTACATAGCTTAACAGGGGGCCGAACGGGAACTGAAGCTTTCTTT.

The chain is built from TRBV5-1 and TRBJ1-2, with TRBD1 identical over 9 bases. CDR1 is SGHRS, CDR2 YFSETQ, per germline. The CDR3 is 14 residues long. V lost 6 bases to trimming and J lost 2 bases; unmatched junction nucleotides: 5. CDR3 in DNA: TGCGCCAGCAACCCTGGACAGGGGAACTATGGCTACACCTTC. Protein: CASNPGQGNYGYTF.

The chain recombines TRBV10-3 with TRBJ1-5; D ambiguous. Germline-derived CDR1 and CDR2 are ENHRY and SYGVKD. The CDR3 runs 15 residues. Trimming left V 6 bases short and J 4 bases short, with 16 bases between. DNA for the CDR3: TGTGCCATCAGCGCTTACGCAGGAATAAATCAGCCCCAGCATTTT. It encodes CAISAYAGINQPQHF.

The chain has TRBV6-5 and TRBJ1-6, with no clear D. Germline V CDR1 and CDR2: MNHEY, SVGAGI. CDR3 size: 14 residues. The V and J ends lost 6 bases and 8 bases respectively, with 14 bases between them. The DNA for the CDR3 is TGTGCCAGCAGCCGGGTCTTTCGGGATTCACCCCTCCACTTT. Protein product: CASSRVFRDSPLHF.

J is TRBJ1-5 and V is TRBV6-1, with D perhaps TRBD1 (6 bases). Trimming took 0 bases from V and 4 from J, leaving 13 bases between them. This CDR3 is 16 amino acids long. Germline V gene sequence: CDR1 MNHNS, CDR2 SASEGT. CDR3 amino acids: CASSEAGGSWNQPQHF. CDR3 sequence (DNA): TGTGCCAGCAGTGAAGCTGGGGGCTCATGGAATCAGCCCCAGCATTTT.

The chain employs TRBV4-1 and TRBJ1-1, with 9 bases aligning to TRBD1. Looked up from germline, CDR1 is MGHRA and CDR2 is YSYEKL. J gave up 3 bases and V 4 bases, and 6 bases lay outside the gene matches. This CDR3 spans 15 amino acids. The DNA for the CDR3 is TGCGCCAGCAGCCGCGGACAGGGGAGGGACACTGAAGCTTTCTTT. It is translated as CASSRGQGRDTEAFF.

This rearrangement joins TRBV7-9 to TRBJ2-2; maybe TRBD2 (5 bases). This CDR3 contains 11 residues. V was trimmed by 8 bases and J by 8 bases, leaving 9 bases between them. CDR1 is SEHNR and CDR2 is FQNEAQ in the germline V gene (reference sequence). CDR3 in DNA: TGTGCCAGCGGAACGGGGGGGGAGCTGTTTTTT. Translation gives CASGTGGELFF.

The rearrangement joins TRBV5-4 to TRBJ1-1; weak D call: TRBD1 (5 bases). Germline V gene sequence: CDR1 SGHNT, CDR2 YYREEE (reference sequence). V lost 0 bases and J 10 bases, leaving 10 bases between the germline ends. This CDR3 region has 12 residues. CDR3 in amino acids: CASSLGQGGAFF. Here the CDR3 DNA reads TGTGCCAGCAGCTTGGGGCAGGGAGGAGCTTTCTTT.

This chain joins TRBV2 and TRBJ1-3, with 7 nucleotides matching TRBD1. CDR3 length: 16 amino acids. The V segment lost 4 bases and the J segment 2 bases; nucleotides outside the gene matches: 8. Looked up from germline, CDR1 is SNHLY and CDR2 is FYNNEI. CDR3 bases: TGTGCCAGCAGTGGACAGGGATTGAGGGCTGGAAACACCATATATTTT. Its translation: CASSGQGLRAGNTIYF.

The V gene is TRBV30, the J gene TRBJ1-1, with D tentatively TRBD1 (6 bases). This CDR3 is 13 amino acids long. Germline loops: CDR1 GTSNPN, CDR2 SVGIG (reference sequence). V dropped 3 bases and J dropped 2 bases, with 10 bases sitting between them. CDR3 coding DNA: TGTGCCTGGAGCGCAGGGGCTAACACTGAAGCTTTCTTT. Translated, it gives CAWSAGANTEAFF. Using reference TRBV30 and TRBJ1-1 for the parts outside the CDR3, the full variable domain is SQTIHQWPATLVQPVGSPLSLECTVEGTSNPNLYWYRQAAGRGLQLLFYSVGIGQISSEVPQNLSASRPQDRQFILSSKKLLLSDSGFYLCAWSAGANTEAFFGQGTRLTVV.

This chain connects TRBV18 to TRBJ1-2, with TRBD1 matching over 7 bases. The V and J ends lost 4 bases and 4 bases, in that order; junction bases with no gene match: 6. This CDR3 region has 14 residues. Per germline, CDR1 KGHSH and CDR2 LQKENI. The CDR3 nucleotides read TGTGCCAGCTCACTAGGACAGGATCCCTATGGCTACACCTTC. Translation: CASSLGQDPYGYTF.

The rearrangement links TRBV7-2 to TRBJ2-1; maybe TRBD2 (5 bases). V dropped 2 bases and J dropped 8 bases, with 7 bases sitting between them. This CDR3 region has 12 residues. The germline V gene has CDR1 SGHTA and CDR2 FQGNSA. As DNA, the CDR3 is TGTGCCAGCAGCTTATCGGAGGATGAGCAGTTCTTC. Protein: CASSLSEDEQFF.

The V call is TRBV5-1, the J call TRBJ2-2; 7 bases map to TRBD1. Germline CDR1 is SGHRS and CDR2 is YFSETQ. V gave up 4 bases and J gave up 5 bases; unmatched junction bases: 8. The CDR3 loop spans 15 amino acids. CDR3 residues: CASSLLGQSTGELFF. CDR3 nucleotide sequence: TGCGCCAGCAGCCTCTTGGGACAGTCTACCGGGGAGCTGTTTTTT.

The chain uses TRBV6-1 and TRBJ2-7, with D perhaps matching TRBD1 (6 bases). The CDR3 is made up of 14 amino acids. Trimming pared 3 bases from V and 7 bases from J, leaving 16 bases between. Germline V CDR1 and CDR2: MNHNS, SASEGT. The CDR3 DNA is TGTGCCAGCAGTGACCTTACAGGGAAGGTGGAGCAGTACTTC. Its protein product is CASSDLTGKVEQYF.

This chain uses TRBV4-2 with TRBJ2-3, with TRBD2 matching over 11 bases. V shed 2 bases, J shed 2 bases, and the junction held 9 bases outside the gene matches. The germline V gene has CDR1 LGHNA and CDR2 YNFKEQ. The CDR3 has 18 amino acids. The CDR3 DNA reads as TGTGCCAGCAGCCAACCAAATAGCGGGGGGGCAAACACAGATACGCAGTATTTT. It codes for CASSQPNSGGANTDTQYF.

CDR3 sequence (DNA): TGTGCCAGCAGCTTAGCGCTTAGCGGGATCTACAATGAGCAGTTCTTC. Protein sequence: CASSLALSGIYNEQFF. J is TRBJ2-1 and V is TRBV7-9; TRBD2 matches at 8 bases. Germline trimming cut 0 bases from V and 3 bases from J; bases unmatched to any gene: 4. Per the germline V gene, CDR1 is SEHNR and CDR2 is FQNEAQ (reference sequence). CDR3 length equals 16 residues.

This rearrangement joins TRBV7-2 to TRBJ1-4; 7 nucleotides agree with TRBD1. Germline V gene data show CDR1 as SGHTA and CDR2 as FQGNSA. Germline trimming cut 5 bases from V and 4 bases from J; bases unmatched to any gene: 7. The CDR3 contains 15 residues. The CDR3 protein is CASSTRQGINEKLFF. CDR3 bases: TGTGCCAGCAGCACCCGACAGGGTATTAATGAAAAACTGTTTTTT.

The chain links TRBV5-5 to TRBJ1-2; no definite D call. This CDR3 is built from 16 residues. Germline CDR1 reads SGHKS; CDR2 reads YYEKEE (reference sequence). V lost 0 bases to trimming and J lost 4 bases, with 16 bases between them. The CDR3 bases are TGTGCCAGCAGCTTGGTTGCCACAATAGGGAGCTATGGCTACACCTTC. This sequence encodes CASSLVATIGSYGYTF.

The chain couples TRBV7-9 to TRBJ1-2; 9 positions agree with TRBD1. Germline CDR1 is SEHNR and CDR2 is FQNEAQ (reference sequence). The length of the CDR3 is 14 residues. Germline trimming cut 4 bases from V and 8 bases from J; bases unmatched to any gene: 8. CDR3 sequence: CASSSGQGWEGYTF. As DNA, the CDR3 is TGTGCCAGCAGCTCCGGACAGGGGTGGGAGGGCTACACCTTC.

The rearrangement uses TRBV9 and TRBJ1-5, with D possibly matching TRBD1 (5 bases). Germline values: CDR1 SGDLS, CDR2 YYNGEE. Trimming removed 3 bases at V and 7 bases at J, with 17 bases between. The CDR3 consists of 15 residues. CDR3 amino acids: CASSASAVGGQPQHF. The CDR3, as DNA: TGTGCCAGCAGCGCGAGCGCCGTGGGGGGGCAGCCCCAGCATTTT.

V gene TRBV5-6 combines with J gene TRBJ1-3; no clear D gene. Germline V gene sequence: CDR1 SGHDT, CDR2 YYEEEE. CDR3 length equals 16 residues. V lost 0 bases and J lost 0, with 10 bases in between. The CDR3 region is CASSLGVRISGNTIYF. CDR3 DNA: TGTGCCAGCAGCTTGGGGGTGAGGATCTCTGGAAACACCATATATTTT.

The V and J genes are TRBV29-1 and TRBJ1-1; tentatively, D is TRBD1 (5 bases). The CDR3 spans 13 residues. The germline CDR1 and CDR2 sequences are SQVTM and ANQGSEA. The DNA of the CDR3 is TGCAGTGGCCTCGGGGGGAGGAACACTGAAGCTTTCTTT. It codes for CSGLGGRNTEAFF.